A single sample is the source of the 16 T cell receptor beta chains below, sequenced in a study of T cell responses to AZD1222 COVID-19 vaccine. The assay was immunoSEQ multiplex PCR, and TCRdb's table has in-frame clones only and misses some. The sample contains about 76,000 clones, over 85% of which appear only once. Sample: peripheral blood, taken on day 0 of AZD1222 vaccination. These receptor sequences come from an adult in good health.

The rearrangement joins TRBV4-1 to TRBJ1-1; TRBD1 might be the D (5 bases). The CDR3 is 14 amino acids. Germline CDR1 and CDR2: MGHRA and YSYEKL. The V end was cut by 4 bases, the J end by 4 bases, with 13 bases between. CDR3 bases: TGCGCCAGCAGCCCTGCCCGGGGGAGCACTGAAGCTTTCTTT. Amino acids: CASSPARGSTEAFF.

This clone was recorded once. The same CDR3 is also encoded by other DNA sequences in this sample. This chain uses TRBV11-1 with TRBJ2-7; 9 bases are a match to TRBD1. There are 14 residues in the CDR3. The J segment lost 1 base and the V segment lost 5 bases, leaving 3 bases of the junction unmatched. CDR1 is SGHAT, CDR2 FQDESV, per germline (reference sequence). The CDR3 here is CASSTGTGSYEQYF. CDR3 DNA sequence: TGTGCCAGCAGCACCGGGACAGGGTCCTACGAGCAGTACTTC.

Only a few counts were recorded for this clone. The rearrangement joins TRBV27 to TRBJ2-7, with D possibly being TRBD2 (5 bases). This CDR3 is 13 amino acids long. Germline V gene sequence: CDR1 MNHEY, CDR2 SMNVEV (reference sequence). Trimming shortened V by 5 bases and J by 7 bases, and 15 bases separated the two germline ends. In DNA form, the CDR3 reads TGTGCCAGCAGTGCGGTATGGGGAGAGGAGCAGTACTTC. Translating it yields CASSAVWGEEQYF.

Written as DNA, the CDR3 is TGTGCCAGCAGCTGGAATAGCAATCAGCCCCAGCATTTT. Translated, it gives CASSWNSNQPQHF. The chain carries TRBV5-5 and TRBJ1-5; D gene ambiguous. V dropped 3 bases and J dropped 0 bases, with 4 bases sitting between them. Germline CDR1 reads SGHKS; CDR2 reads YYEKEE (reference sequence). CDR3 length: 13 amino acids.

V and J are TRBV6-5 and TRBJ1-2; tentative D call: TRBD1 (5 bases). The CDR3 loop spans 15 amino acids. The V end lost 0 bases, the J end lost 2 bases, and 10 bases lay between the germline ends. From germline, CDR1 is MNHEY and CDR2 SVGAGI. The CDR3 nucleotides read TGTGCCAGCAGTTACTCTATCCGGGACAACTATGGCTACACCTTC. Its protein product is CASSYSIRDNYGYTF.

The V call is TRBV5-8, the J call TRBJ2-7; the match to TRBD1 covers 8 bases. Looked up from germline, CDR1 is SGHTS and CDR2 is YDEGEE. V lost 4 bases and J lost 0; bases outside the gene matches: 3. CDR3 length: 14 residues. CDR3 nucleotide sequence: TGTGCCAGCAGCACGGACAGGGCCTCCTACGAGCAGTACTTC. This translates into CASSTDRASYEQYF.

This clone was recorded once. The chain combines TRBV3-1 (or the pseudogene TRBV3-2) with TRBJ1-1; TRBD1 might be the D (5 bases). CDR1 is LGHDT, CDR2 YNNKEL, per germline (reference sequence). CDR3 size: 15 residues. Trimming pared 1 base from V and 7 bases from J, leaving 16 bases between. The CDR3: CASSQAVRVGIEAFF. CDR3 nucleotide sequence: TGTGCCAGCAGCCAAGCAGTCAGGGTGGGAATTGAAGCTTTCTTT.

The chain is built from TRBV7-2 and TRBJ1-6; the match to TRBD1 covers 8 bases. After removal of 6 bases from V and 10 bases from J, the junction contained 11 bases not matched to a gene. Germline V gene data show CDR1 as SGHTA and CDR2 as FQGNSA. The CDR3 consists of 15 residues. The CDR3: CASRRPTGAWSPLHF. CDR3 sequence (DNA): TGTGCCAGCAGACGTCCGACAGGGGCATGGTCACCCCTCCACTTT. Filled out from reference TRBV7-2 and TRBJ1-6, the complete variable domain reads GAGVSQSPSNKVTEKGKDVELRCDPISGHTALYWYRQSLGQGLEFLIYFQGNSAPDKSGLPSDRFSAERTGGSVSTLTIQRTQQEDSAVYLCASRRPTGAWSPLHFGNGTRLTVT.

This chain connects TRBV4-2 to TRBJ1-5; D not resolved. This CDR3 region has 19 residues. Germline assignment: CDR1 LGHNA and CDR2 YNFKEQ. The V end was cut by 0 bases, the J end by 4 bases, with 22 bases between. CDR3 residues: CASSQEVETLLRRNQPQHF. The CDR3 coding sequence is TGTGCCAGCAGCCAAGAAGTTGAAACCCTCCTGCGGAGGAATCAGCCCCAGCATTTT.

V is TRBV27 and J is TRBJ1-5; 7 bases are a match to TRBD1. CDR3 length: 17 residues. Germline CDR1 MNHEY, CDR2 SMNVEV (reference sequence). V lost 5 bases and J lost 6; bases outside the gene matches: 16. CDR3 DNA: TGTGCCAGCAGTCCGACAGGATCCCGGGACAGACCTCAGCCCCAGCATTTT. Its protein is CASSPTGSRDRPQPQHF.

The chain's CDR3 is CASSLAADSSSGNTIYF. The DNA of the CDR3 is TGTGCCAGCAGCTTGGCCGCGGACAGTTCCTCTGGAAACACCATATATTTT. The J gene is TRBJ1-3, the V gene TRBV5-4; weak D call: TRBD1 (6 bases). V was shortened by 0 bases and J by 0 bases, with 13 bases between the two germline ends. The CDR3 consists of 17 residues. Per germline, CDR1 SGHNT and CDR2 YYREEE (reference sequence).

The V gene is TRBV29-1, the J gene TRBJ1-5, with unresolved D. The CDR3 consists of 13 residues. V shed 4 bases and J shed 5 bases, with 12 bases lying between them. Germline CDR1 reads SQVTM; CDR2 reads ANQGSEA. The CDR3 nucleotides are TGCAGCGTTGCATTTTCAGAGGATCAGCCCCAGCATTTT. This gives the protein CSVAFSEDQPQHF.

V is TRBV30 and J is TRBJ2-2; D ambiguous. CDR1 GTSNPN and CDR2 SVGIG come from the germline V gene (reference sequence). Trimming took off 4 bases at V and 4 bases at J, with 13 bases between the two ends. CDR3 size: 14 residues. Here the CDR3 DNA reads TGTGCCTGGAACGACTTCCCAGGCACCGGGGAGCTGTTTTTT. This encodes CAWNDFPGTGELFF.

V and J are TRBV5-5 and TRBJ1-6; TRBD1 might be the D (5 bases). V lost 0 bases to trimming and J lost 0 bases, with 16 bases between them. Germline lookup yields CDR1 SGHKS and CDR2 YYEKEE (reference sequence). The CDR3 length is 19 residues. CDR3 DNA sequence: TGTGCCAGCAGCTTGGGGGGTCCAGGGCCTAGCTCCTATAATTCACCCCTCCACTTT. Its protein is CASSLGGPGPSSYNSPLHF.

The chain links TRBV12-3 or TRBV12-4 to TRBJ2-3; a weak D match, TRBD1 (6 bases). The CDR3 runs to 13 residues. Trimming removed 7 bases at V and 2 bases at J, with 10 bases between. The CDR3 region is CASIRDTTDTQYF. Written as DNA, the CDR3 is TGTGCCAGCATTAGGGACACCACAGATACGCAGTATTTT.

The rearrangement joins TRBV7-9 to TRBJ2-3; D remains unclear. CDR1 SEHNR and CDR2 FQNEAQ come from the germline V gene (reference sequence). V shed 5 bases and J shed 3 bases, with 15 bases lying between them. The CDR3 is 15 amino acids. The CDR3 DNA reads as TGTGCCAGCAGCCCAATGGGGATTAGGACAGATACGCAGTATTTT. It translates to CASSPMGIRTDTQYF. The full variable domain, rest sourced from reference TRBV7-9 and TRBJ2-3, is DTGVSQNPRHKITKRGQNVTFRCDPISEHNRLYWYRQTLGQGPEFLTYFQNEAQLEKSRLLSDRFSAERPKGSFSTLEIQRTEQGDSAMYLCASSPMGIRTDTQYFGPGTRLTVL.